The next 32 T cell receptor beta chains were all read from a single sample in a study of T cell responses to AZD1222 COVID-19 vaccine. Only in-frame clones appear in the TCRdb table, and some are missing; sequencing was by immunoSEQ multiplex PCR. In the table there are tens of thousands of clones, about 80% of which are singletons. Sequencing used peripheral blood, obtained on day 0 of AZD1222 vaccination. The receptors here all came from an adult in good health.

The gene calls are TRBV5-4 and TRBJ1-1; perhaps TRBD1 as D (6 bases). There are 16 residues in the CDR3. CDR1 is SGHNT and CDR2 is YYREEE in the germline V gene (reference sequence). V dropped 4 bases and J dropped 1 base, with 17 bases sitting between them. The CDR3 protein is CASSLPRGLGNTEAFF. CDR3 coding DNA: TGTGCCAGCAGCCTCCCGAGGGGGTTGGGGAACACTGAAGCTTTCTTT.

The genes are TRBV5-1 and TRBJ1-6; D gene unclear. Germline lookup yields CDR1 SGHRS and CDR2 YFSETQ. Deletions cut 0 bases from V and 10 bases from J, with 8 bases between. CDR3 length: 13 residues. CDR3 nucleotides: TGCGCCAGCAGCTTGGCGGGGTTCTCACCCCTCCACTTT. It translates to CASSLAGFSPLHF.

This clone was observed a single time. The V gene is TRBV29-1, the J gene TRBJ2-5, with 9 bases that match TRBD2. Germline assignment: CDR1 SQVTM and CDR2 ANQGSEA. V was pared by 2 bases and J by 1 base, with 2 bases of the junction left unmatched. The CDR3 consists of 14 residues. The CDR3 DNA reads TGCAGCGTTGAACTAGCGGGACGCCAAGAGACCCAGTACTTC. It translates to CSVELAGRQETQYF.

A few counts support this clone. The V call is TRBV29-1, the J call TRBJ1-2, with 8 bases lining up with TRBD1. Trimming at V came to 7 bases and at J to 2 bases, leaving 6 bases not matched to a gene. The CDR3 length is 13 residues. The V gene's germline CDR1 is SQVTM and CDR2 ANQGSEA. This CDR3 reads CSANRQGNYGYTF. The CDR3 nucleotides read TGCAGCGCCAACCGACAGGGGAACTATGGCTACACCTTC. The entire variable domain, with the rest obtained from reference TRBV29-1 and TRBJ1-2, is as follows: SAVISQKPSRDICQRGTSLTIQCQVDSQVTMMFWYRQQPGQSLTLIATANQGSEATYESGFVIDKFPISRPNLTFSTLTVSNMSPEDSSIYLCSANRQGNYGYTFGSGTRLTVV.

This clone was picked up a small number of times. The chain links TRBV5-1 to TRBJ1-2; D gene ambiguous. Germline values: CDR1 SGHRS, CDR2 YFSETQ. This CDR3 contains 15 residues. V lost 0 bases and J 1 base, leaving 10 bases between the germline ends. In nucleotides, the CDR3 is TGCGCCAGCAGCTTGGGGGTCCAATTTAACTATGGCTACACCTTC. Its protein is CASSLGVQFNYGYTF.

This chain joins TRBV4-1 and TRBJ1-1; D possibly corresponds to TRBD1 (5 bases). CDR3 length: 15 residues. V lost 0 bases and J 5 bases, leaving 13 bases between the germline ends. Germline-derived CDR1 and CDR2 are MGHRA and YSYEKL. The CDR3 protein is CASSQEAGPGTEAFF. As DNA, the CDR3 is TGCGCCAGCAGCCAAGAGGCAGGGCCTGGTACTGAAGCTTTCTTT.

This clone was seen just once. The genes are TRBV12-3 or TRBV12-4 and TRBJ2-2; no clear D. The CDR3 is 11 residues long. Trimming took off 9 bases at V and 6 bases at J, with 8 bases between the two ends. The CDR3 coding sequence is TGTGCCAGTTCCATGCCCGGGGAGCTGTTTTTT. Translated: CASSMPGELFF.

This sequence joins TRBV21-1 and TRBJ2-2; no DNA check was done on the table's D call, TRBD2. TRBV21-1 is a listed pseudogene. CDR3 size: 15 residues. CDR3 in amino acids: CASSTVAGGVGELFF. CDR3 in DNA: TGTGCCAGCAGCACAGTAGCGGGGGGCGTCGGGGAGCTGTTTTTT.

In DNA form, the CDR3 reads TGTGCCAGCAGTTTTTTGTCAGACACTGAAGCTTTCTTT. This encodes CASSFLSDTEAFF. V and J are TRBV28 and TRBJ1-1; D unresolved. The germline CDR1 and CDR2 sequences are MDHEN and SYDVKM. The V end lost 3 bases, the J end lost 3 bases, and 8 bases lay between the germline ends. The CDR3 runs to 13 residues.

The J gene is TRBJ2-7, the V gene TRBV7-9; 8 nucleotides line up with TRBD2. The length of the CDR3 is 19 residues. CDR1 and CDR2 from the germline V gene are SEHNR and FQNEAQ (reference sequence). Trimming at V came to 5 bases and at J to 0 bases, leaving 18 bases not matched to a gene. As DNA, the CDR3 is TGTGCCAGCAGCCCACTCGGTAGCGGGAATCTTTATAGCTCCTACGAGCAGTACTTC. Residues: CASSPLGSGNLYSSYEQYF.

The chain links TRBV27 to TRBJ2-7; 9 bases line up with TRBD1. Germline values: CDR1 MNHEY, CDR2 SMNVEV (reference sequence). The CDR3 contains 15 residues. J lost 5 bases, V lost 6 bases, and 11 bases had no gene match. DNA for the CDR3: TGTGCCAGCAGAGAGACCCGGGACAGGGTCCACGAGCAGTACTTC. Translating it yields CASRETRDRVHEQYF.

The CDR3 nucleotides are TGTGCCAGCAGCGAGTGGGGCGTAGGCTATGGCTACACCTTC. Protein sequence: CASSEWGVGYGYTF. The chain combines TRBV9 with TRBJ1-2; D possibly corresponds to TRBD1 (5 bases). This CDR3 has 14 amino acids. Germline-derived CDR1 and CDR2 are SGDLS and YYNGEE. Trimming left V 3 bases short and J 4 bases short, with 13 bases between.

The V gene is TRBV7-8, the J gene TRBJ2-2; a possible D gene is TRBD1 (6 bases). The CDR3 loop spans 14 amino acids. V dropped 4 bases and J dropped 2 bases, with 8 bases sitting between them. CDR1 is SGHVS and CDR2 is FQNEAQ in the germline V gene. The CDR3 sequence is CASSSRGNTGELFF. The CDR3 nucleotides are TGTGCCAGCAGCTCCAGGGGAAACACCGGGGAGCTGTTTTTT.

This clone was seen only a few times. The chain is built from TRBV19 and TRBJ1-1; perhaps TRBD1 as D (6 bases). The CDR3 totals 15 residues. V lost 7 bases, J lost 3 bases, and 18 bases lay in between. CDR1 and CDR2 (germline): LNHDA, SQIVND (reference sequence). This CDR3 reads CASTKRGVEDTEAFF. As DNA, the CDR3 is TGTGCCAGTACCAAGAGGGGGGTGGAAGACACTGAAGCTTTCTTT.

The chain carries TRBV19 and TRBJ1-6; no clear D gene. V was clipped by 6 bases and J by 6 bases, with 15 bases between them. This CDR3 contains 15 residues. CDR1 LNHDA and CDR2 SQIVND come from the germline V gene (reference sequence). CDR3 region: CASSRPDGTNSPLHF. The DNA of the CDR3 is TGTGCCAGTAGCAGACCGGACGGAACTAATTCACCCCTCCACTTT. The variable domain in full, completed from reference TRBV19 and TRBJ1-6, reads DGGITQSPKYLFRKEGQNVTLSCEQNLNHDAMYWYRQDPGQGLRLIYYSQIVNDFQKGDIAEGYSVSREKKESFPLTVTSAQKNPTAFYLCASSRPDGTNSPLHFGNGTRLTVT.

The chain recombines TRBV12-5 with TRBJ2-3; D is uncertain. Between the trimmed V and J ends, which lost 5 bases and 7 bases, there was a span of 13 bases. The CDR3 is 13 residues long. The germline V gene has CDR1 LGHNT and CDR2 FRNRAP. This CDR3 reads CASGMGTYNTQYF. The CDR3 DNA sequence: TGTGCTAGTGGTATGGGAACATACAATACGCAGTATTTT.

The V gene is TRBV18, the J gene TRBJ1-1; D gene ambiguous. The V end was cut by 1 base, the J end by 3 bases, with 9 bases between. The CDR3 consists of 14 residues. Germline V CDR1 and CDR2: KGHSH, LQKENI. The CDR3 DNA sequence: TGTGCCAGCTCACCACAGGAGTGGGACACTGAAGCTTTCTTT. Protein: CASSPQEWDTEAFF.

V and J are TRBV10-3 and TRBJ1-4; D might be TRBD1 (5 bases). Deletions cut 6 bases from V and 10 bases from J, with 18 bases between. Germline V gives CDR1 ENHRY, CDR2 SYGVKD. The CDR3 totals 14 residues. The CDR3 bases are TGTGCCATCAGACAGGACGGTGGGGCTGGAAAACTGTTTTTT. This translates into CAIRQDGGAGKLFF.

This clone was found once. V gene TRBV6-5 combines with J gene TRBJ2-1, with TRBD1 matching over 9 bases. Trimming at V came to 4 bases and at J to 15 bases, leaving 7 bases not matched to a gene. The length of the CDR3 is 12 residues. Germline V CDR1 and CDR2: MNHEY, SVGAGI. The CDR3 bases are TGTGCCAGCAGTTCACCCGGGACAGGGCCGTTCTTC. This sequence encodes CASSSPGTGPFF.

The rearrangement uses TRBV2 and TRBJ2-5, with 11 positions matching TRBD2. Trimming removed 3 bases from V and 5 bases from J; junction bases left unmatched: 5. This CDR3 has 15 amino acids. Germline loops: CDR1 SNHLY, CDR2 FYNNEI. CDR3 region: CASSDLAGGGETQYF. In nucleotides, the CDR3 is TGTGCCAGCAGTGACCTAGCGGGGGGAGGGGAGACCCAGTACTTC.

The chain uses TRBV4-3 and TRBJ1-5; D call uncertain. Germline V lookup: CDR1 LGHNA, CDR2 YSLEER. V lost 3 bases to trimming and J lost 4 bases, with 13 bases between them. The CDR3 contains 15 residues. CDR3 residues: CASSQTDGANQPQHF. DNA for the CDR3: TGCGCCAGCAGCCAGACGGACGGAGCAAATCAGCCCCAGCATTTT.

J is TRBJ2-3 and V is TRBV7-8, with 16 positions matching TRBD2. CDR3 length equals 18 residues. Germline values: CDR1 SGHVS, CDR2 FQNEAQ. V was clipped by 0 bases and J by 4 bases; unmatched bases: 4. CDR3 sequence reads: CASSLAGLAGGQADTQYF. The CDR3 nucleotides are TGTGCCAGCAGCTTAGCGGGACTAGCGGGGGGGCAGGCAGATACGCAGTATTTT.

This chain uses TRBV18 with TRBJ1-2; 12 bases match TRBD1. Germline V CDR1 and CDR2: KGHSH, LQKENI. The CDR3 consists of 17 residues. With 4 bases clipped from V and 5 bases from J, the junction kept 11 bases outside the gene matches. The CDR3: CASSLSGTGGAQYGYTF. Written as DNA, the CDR3 is TGTGCCAGCTCACTTTCCGGGACAGGGGGCGCCCAATATGGCTACACCTTC.

V usage is TRBV12-3 or TRBV12-4 and J usage is TRBJ1-2; D ambiguous. This CDR3 is built from 13 residues. With 7 bases removed from V and 3 bases from J, the gap between germline ends came to 12 bases. The CDR3 loop reads CASMTEWHYGYTF. For the CDR3, the DNA is TGTGCCAGCATGACGGAGTGGCACTATGGCTACACCTTC.

CDR3 DNA: TGTGCCAGTAGCCTCCCCGCACGGCCCCAGCATTTT. Protein sequence: CASSLPARPQHF. J is TRBJ1-5 and V is TRBV19; no firm D call. Germline CDR1 and CDR2: LNHDA and SQIVND (reference sequence). The CDR3 length is 12 residues. Trimming cost V 6 bases and J 9 bases, with 12 bases left between them.

This rearrangement joins TRBV2 to TRBJ1-2; no reliable D call. Germline V gives CDR1 SNHLY, CDR2 FYNNEI. The germline V and J ends were trimmed by 5 bases and 10 bases, with 20 bases remaining between them. The CDR3 length is 14 residues. The DNA for the CDR3 is TGTGCCAGCAGTTACAGTGACCTCCTCTCTGCCTACACCTTC. This sequence encodes CASSYSDLLSAYTF.

Only a few counts were recorded for this clone. The rearrangement links TRBV27 to TRBJ2-2; a possible D gene is TRBD2 (6 bases). Trimming removed 5 bases at V and 4 bases at J, with 17 bases between. CDR1 is MNHEY and CDR2 is SMNVEV in the germline V gene (reference sequence). The CDR3 totals 16 residues. The CDR3: CASSPGLPPSTGELFF. Here the CDR3 DNA reads TGTGCCAGCAGTCCCGGACTACCCCCGAGCACCGGGGAGCTGTTTTTT.

The chain links TRBV7-2 to TRBJ2-3, with D perhaps matching TRBD1 (5 bases). V was clipped by 3 bases and J by 3 bases, with 7 bases between them. CDR1 is SGHTA and CDR2 is FQGNSA in the germline V gene. The length of the CDR3 is 13 residues. CDR3 sequence reads: CASSFTGTDTQYF. In DNA form, the CDR3 reads TGTGCCAGCAGCTTCACAGGTACAGATACGCAGTATTTT. Full variable domain (missing parts from reference TRBV7-2 and TRBJ2-3): GAGVSQSPSNKVTEKGKDVELRCDPISGHTALYWYRQSLGQGLEFLIYFQGNSAPDKSGLPSDRFSAERTGGSVSTLTIQRTQQEDSAVYLCASSFTGTDTQYFGPGTRLTVL.

CDR3 DNA sequence: TGTGCCAGCAGCCCGATGACGCGGGCGGATAGCAATCAGCCCCAGCATTTT. Protein product: CASSPMTRADSNQPQHF. The V gene is TRBV3-1 (or the pseudogene TRBV3-2), the J gene TRBJ1-5, with D unresolved. This CDR3 is 17 amino acids long. Germline assignment: CDR1 LGHDT and CDR2 YNNKEL (reference sequence). Trimming removed 4 bases at V and 0 bases at J, with 16 bases between.

J is TRBJ1-2 and V is TRBV7-9, with D unclear. The length of the CDR3 is 14 residues. V gave up 4 bases and J gave up 0 bases, with 9 bases separating them. In germline, CDR1 is SEHNR, CDR2 FQNEAQ (reference sequence). In nucleotides, the CDR3 is TGTGCCAGCAGCTCAATAAGGACTAACTATGGCTACACCTTC. This encodes CASSSIRTNYGYTF.

The CDR3 reads CAISDSNSPLHF. CDR3 nucleotides: TGTGCCATCAGTGACAGTAATTCACCCCTCCACTTT. The chain recombines TRBV10-3 with TRBJ1-6, with D unclear. Germline assignment: CDR1 ENHRY and CDR2 SYGVKD. Trimming pared 3 bases from V and 6 bases from J, leaving 3 bases between. The CDR3 is 12 amino acids.

This clone was detected only a few times. The rearrangement uses TRBV10-3 and TRBJ2-5, with a tentative D call TRBD2 (6 bases). Germline CDR1 is ENHRY and CDR2 is SYGVKD. Between the trimmed V and J ends, which lost 10 bases and 2 bases, there was a span of 17 bases. CDR3 length: 14 amino acids. This chain's CDR3 is CATRPPGLQETQYF. CDR3 bases: TGTGCCACCCGACCCCCGGGACTGCAAGAGACCCAGTACTTC.